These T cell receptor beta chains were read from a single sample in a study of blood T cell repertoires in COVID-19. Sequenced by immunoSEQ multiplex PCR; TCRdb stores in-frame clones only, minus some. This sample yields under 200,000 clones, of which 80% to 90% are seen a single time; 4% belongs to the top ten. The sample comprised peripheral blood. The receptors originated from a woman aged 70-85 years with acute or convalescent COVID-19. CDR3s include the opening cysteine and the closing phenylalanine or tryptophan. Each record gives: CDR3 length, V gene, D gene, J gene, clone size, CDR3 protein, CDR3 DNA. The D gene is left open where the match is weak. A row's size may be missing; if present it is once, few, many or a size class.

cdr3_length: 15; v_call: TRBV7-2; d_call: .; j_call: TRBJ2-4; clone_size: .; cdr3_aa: CASSLAGLAKNIQYF; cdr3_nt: TGTGCCAGCTCTCTGGCGGGTCTAGCCAAAAACATTCAGTACTTC
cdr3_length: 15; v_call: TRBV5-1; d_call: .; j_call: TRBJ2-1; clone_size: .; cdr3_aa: CASSLLGGRYNEQFF; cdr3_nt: TGCGCCAGCAGCTTGTTGGGAGGCCGCTACAATGAGCAGTTCTTC
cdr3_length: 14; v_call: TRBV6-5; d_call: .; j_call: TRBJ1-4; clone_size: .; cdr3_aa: CASRRTESNEKLFF; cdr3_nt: TGTGCCAGCAGACGGACAGAGAGTAATGAAAAACTGTTTTTT
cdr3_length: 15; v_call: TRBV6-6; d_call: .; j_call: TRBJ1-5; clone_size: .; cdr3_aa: CASTSDSHSNQPQHF; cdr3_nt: TGTGCCAGCACCTCCGACAGCCATAGCAATCAGCCCCAGCATTTT
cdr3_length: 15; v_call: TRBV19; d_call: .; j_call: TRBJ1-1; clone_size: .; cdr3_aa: CASSPDRWESTEAFF; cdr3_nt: TGTGCCAGTAGTCCAGACAGGTGGGAGAGTACTGAAGCTTTCTTT
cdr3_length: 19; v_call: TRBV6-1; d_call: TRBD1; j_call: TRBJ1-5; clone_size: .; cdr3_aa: CASSESRQGPSYSNQPQHF; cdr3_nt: TGTGCCAGCAGTGAGTCGCGACAGGGACCCTCTTATAGCAATCAGCCCCAGCATTTT
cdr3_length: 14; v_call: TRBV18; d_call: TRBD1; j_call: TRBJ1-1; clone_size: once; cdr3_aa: CASSPGTGNTEAFF; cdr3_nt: TGTGCCAGCTCCCCCGGGACAGGGAACACTGAAGCTTTCTTT
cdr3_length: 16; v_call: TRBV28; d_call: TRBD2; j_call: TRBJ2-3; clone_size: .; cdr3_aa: CASSPRTSGSGDTQYF; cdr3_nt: TGTGCCAGCAGTCCAAGGACTAGCGGGAGTGGAGATACGCAGTATTTT
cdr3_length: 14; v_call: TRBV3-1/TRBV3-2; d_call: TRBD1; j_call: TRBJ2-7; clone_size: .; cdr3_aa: CASSRGGQAYEQYF; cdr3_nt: TGTGCCAGCAGCCGTGGGGGACAGGCCTACGAGCAGTACTTC
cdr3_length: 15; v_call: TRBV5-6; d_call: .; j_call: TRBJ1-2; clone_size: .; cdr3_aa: CASSLTPTTNYGYTF; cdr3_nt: TGTGCCAGCAGCTTGACTCCGACAACCAACTATGGCTACACCTTC
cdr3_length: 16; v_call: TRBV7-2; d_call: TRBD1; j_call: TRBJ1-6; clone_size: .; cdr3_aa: CASSPRENQGGSPLHF; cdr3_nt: TGTGCCAGCAGCCCACGGGAAAACCAGGGGGGTTCACCCCTCCACTTT
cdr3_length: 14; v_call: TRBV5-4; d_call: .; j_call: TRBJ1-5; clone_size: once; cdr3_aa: CASSLDGGGQPQHF; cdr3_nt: TGTGCCAGCAGCTTGGACGGGGGGGGGCAGCCCCAGCATTTT
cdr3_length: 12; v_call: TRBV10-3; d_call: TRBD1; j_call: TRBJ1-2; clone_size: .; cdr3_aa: CAISGTDYGYTF; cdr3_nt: TGTGCCATCAGCGGGACAGACTATGGCTACACCTTC
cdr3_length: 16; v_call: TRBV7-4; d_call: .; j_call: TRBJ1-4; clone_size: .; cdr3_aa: CASKGAMTETNEKLFF; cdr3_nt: TGTGCCAGCAAAGGTGCGATGACAGAGACTAATGAAAAACTGTTTTTT
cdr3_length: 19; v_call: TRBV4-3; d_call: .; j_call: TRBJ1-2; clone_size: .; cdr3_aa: CASSQDQTRGVTRRYGYTF; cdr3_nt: TGCGCCAGCAGCCAAGACCAGACTCGCGGCGTGACCCGGAGGTATGGCTACACCTTC
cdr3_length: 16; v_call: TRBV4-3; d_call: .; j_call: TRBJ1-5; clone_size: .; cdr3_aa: CASSQDLRGGNQPQHF; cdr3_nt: TGCGCCAGCAGCCAAGACCTCCGCGGGGGCAATCAGCCCCAGCATTTT
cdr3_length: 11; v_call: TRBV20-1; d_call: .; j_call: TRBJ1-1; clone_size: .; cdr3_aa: CSESRVTEAFF; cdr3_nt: TGCAGTGAGAGCAGGGTAACTGAAGCTTTCTTT
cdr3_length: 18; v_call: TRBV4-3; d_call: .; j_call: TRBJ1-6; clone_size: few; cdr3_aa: CASSQESAHGGYNSPLHF; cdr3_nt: TGCGCCAGCAGCCAAGAAAGCGCCCACGGGGGCTATAATTCACCCCTCCACTTT
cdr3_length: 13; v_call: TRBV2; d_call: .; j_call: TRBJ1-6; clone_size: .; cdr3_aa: CATNNRVNSPLHF; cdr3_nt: TGTGCCACCAACAACAGGGTTAATTCACCCCTCCACTTT
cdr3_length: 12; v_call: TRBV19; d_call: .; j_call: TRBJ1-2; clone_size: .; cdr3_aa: CASTRTRYGYTF; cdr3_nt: TGTGCCAGTACCCGGACTCGCTATGGCTACACCTTC
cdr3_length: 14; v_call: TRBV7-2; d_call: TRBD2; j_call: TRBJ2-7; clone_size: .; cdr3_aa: CASSLFSGSGEQYF; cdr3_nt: TGTGCCAGCAGCTTATTTAGCGGGAGCGGAGAGCAGTACTTC
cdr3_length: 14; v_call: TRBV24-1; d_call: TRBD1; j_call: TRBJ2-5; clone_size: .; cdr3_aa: CATSENRGSETQYF; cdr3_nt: TGTGCCACCAGTGAGAACAGGGGTTCAGAGACCCAGTACTTC
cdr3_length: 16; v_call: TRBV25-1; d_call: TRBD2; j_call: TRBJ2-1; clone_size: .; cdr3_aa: CASSPLGTSVYNEQFF; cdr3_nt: TGTGCCAGCAGCCCCCTCGGGACTAGCGTTTACAATGAGCAGTTCTTC
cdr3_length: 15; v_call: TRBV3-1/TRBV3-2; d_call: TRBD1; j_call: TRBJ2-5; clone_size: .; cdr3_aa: CASSQLRTGGETQYF; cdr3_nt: TGTGCCAGCAGCCAATTACGCACAGGGGGAGAGACCCAGTACTTC
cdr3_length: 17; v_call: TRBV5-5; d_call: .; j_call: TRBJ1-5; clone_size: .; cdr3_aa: CASSLSLRSLKNQPQHF; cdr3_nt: TGTGCCAGCAGCTTGTCCCTGCGGTCATTAAAAAATCAGCCCCAGCATTTT
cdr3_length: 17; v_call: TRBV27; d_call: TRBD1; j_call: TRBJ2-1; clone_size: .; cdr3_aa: CASSMPPGTVRNNEQFF; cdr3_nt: TGTGCCAGCAGTATGCCCCCCGGGACAGTCCGAAACAATGAGCAGTTCTTC
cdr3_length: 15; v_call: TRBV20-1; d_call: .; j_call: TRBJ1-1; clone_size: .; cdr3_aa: CSASEPGRSFSEAFF; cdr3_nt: TGCAGTGCTAGTGAGCCGGGTCGGAGTTTCTCTGAAGCTTTCTTT
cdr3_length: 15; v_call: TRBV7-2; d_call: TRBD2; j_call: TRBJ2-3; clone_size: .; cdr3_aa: CASSFTSGSTDTQYF; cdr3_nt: TGTGCCAGCAGTTTCACTAGCGGGAGTACAGATACGCAGTATTTT
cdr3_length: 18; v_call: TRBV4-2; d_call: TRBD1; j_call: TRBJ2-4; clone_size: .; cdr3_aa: CASSQDRGTGGAKNIQYF; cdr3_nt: TGTGCCAGCAGCCAAGATCGTGGGACAGGGGGAGCCAAAAACATTCAGTACTTC
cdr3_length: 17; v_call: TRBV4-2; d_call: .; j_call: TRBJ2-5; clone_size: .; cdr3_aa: CASSQEGSIRPQETQYF; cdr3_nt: TGTGCCAGCAGCCAAGAAGGGAGCATCCGACCTCAAGAGACCCAGTACTTC
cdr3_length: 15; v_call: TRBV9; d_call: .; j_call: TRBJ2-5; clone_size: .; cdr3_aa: CASSVGGDWRETQYF; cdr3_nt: TGTGCCAGCAGCGTAGGGGGTGATTGGAGGGAGACCCAGTACTTC
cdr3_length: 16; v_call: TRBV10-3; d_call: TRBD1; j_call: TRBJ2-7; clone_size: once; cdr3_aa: CAISESGDRGAYEQYF; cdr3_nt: TGTGCCATCAGTGAGTCGGGGGACAGGGGAGCCTACGAGCAGTACTTC
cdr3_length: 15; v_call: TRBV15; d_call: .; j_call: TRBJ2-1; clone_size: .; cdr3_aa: CATRPVPGPSNEQFF; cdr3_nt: TGTGCCACCAGGCCTGTTCCAGGTCCCTCCAATGAGCAGTTCTTC
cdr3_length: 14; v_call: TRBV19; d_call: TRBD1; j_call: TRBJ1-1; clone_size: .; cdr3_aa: CASTRTGVGTEAFF; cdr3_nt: TGTGCCAGTACCAGGACAGGGGTGGGCACTGAAGCTTTCTTT
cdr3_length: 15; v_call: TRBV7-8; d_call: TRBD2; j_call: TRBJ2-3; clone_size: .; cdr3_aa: CASSLDGGVTDTQYF; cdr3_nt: TGTGCCAGCAGCTTAGATGGGGGGGTAACAGATACGCAGTATTTT
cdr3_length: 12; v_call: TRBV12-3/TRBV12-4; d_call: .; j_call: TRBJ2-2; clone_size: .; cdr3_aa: CASTQGAGELFF; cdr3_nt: TGTGCCAGCACTCAGGGCGCCGGGGAGCTGTTTTTT
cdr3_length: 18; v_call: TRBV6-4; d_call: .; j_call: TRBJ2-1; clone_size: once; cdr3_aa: CASSKGQPASSSYNEQFF; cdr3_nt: TGTGCCAGCAGTAAAGGACAGCCAGCATCCAGCTCCTACAATGAGCAGTTCTTC
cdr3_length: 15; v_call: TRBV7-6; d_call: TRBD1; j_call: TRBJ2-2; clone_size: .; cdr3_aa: CASSMTGGAVGELFF; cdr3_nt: TGTGCCAGCAGCATGACAGGGGGCGCCGTCGGGGAGCTGTTTTTT
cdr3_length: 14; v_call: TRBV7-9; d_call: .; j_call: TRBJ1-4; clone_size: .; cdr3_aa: CASSRQATNEKLFF; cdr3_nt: TGTGCCAGCAGCCGACAGGCAACTAATGAAAAACTGTTTTTT
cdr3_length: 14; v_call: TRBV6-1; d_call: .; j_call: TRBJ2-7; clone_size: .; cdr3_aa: CASSEATGWNEQYF; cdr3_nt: TGTGCCAGCAGTGAAGCAACAGGGTGGAACGAGCAGTACTTC
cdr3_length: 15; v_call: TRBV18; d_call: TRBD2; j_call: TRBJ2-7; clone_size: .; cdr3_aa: CARLDSGSNLYEQYF; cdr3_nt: TGTGCCAGATTGGATAGCGGGAGTAACCTCTACGAGCAGTACTTC
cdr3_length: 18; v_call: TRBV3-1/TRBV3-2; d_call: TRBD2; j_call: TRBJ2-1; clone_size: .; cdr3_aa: CASSQEWGTSGAQGEQFF; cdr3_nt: TGTGCCAGCAGCCAAGAGTGGGGGACTAGCGGGGCGCAGGGCGAGCAGTTCTTC
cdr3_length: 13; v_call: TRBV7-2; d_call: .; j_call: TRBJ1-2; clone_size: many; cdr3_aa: CASSWGVIDGYTF; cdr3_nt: TGTGCCAGCAGCTGGGGGGTTATCGATGGCTACACCTTC
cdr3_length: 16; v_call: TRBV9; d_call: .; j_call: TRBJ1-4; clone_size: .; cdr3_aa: CASSVEPSADGEKLFF; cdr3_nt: TGTGCCAGCAGCGTAGAGCCCTCAGCGGATGGCGAAAAACTGTTTTTT
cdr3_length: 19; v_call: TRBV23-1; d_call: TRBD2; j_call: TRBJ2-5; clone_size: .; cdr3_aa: CASSQSRGEAGGPGETQYF; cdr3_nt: TGCGCCAGCAGTCAATCGCGGGGTGAAGCGGGGGGGCCCGGTGAGACCCAGTACTTC
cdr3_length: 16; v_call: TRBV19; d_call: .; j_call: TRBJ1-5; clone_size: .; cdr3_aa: CASSSGRDFINQPQHF; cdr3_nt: TGTGCCAGTAGTTCAGGGAGGGATTTTATCAATCAGCCCCAGCATTTT
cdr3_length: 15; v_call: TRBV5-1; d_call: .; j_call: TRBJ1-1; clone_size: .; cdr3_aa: CASSPGQGTGTEAFF; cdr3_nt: TGCGCCAGCAGCCCTGGTCAGGGGACGGGGACTGAAGCTTTCTTT
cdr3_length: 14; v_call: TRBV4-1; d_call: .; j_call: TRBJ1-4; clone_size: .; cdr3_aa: CASSQGLFIGKLFF; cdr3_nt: TGCGCCAGCAGCCAAGGACTGTTTATTGGAAAACTGTTTTTT
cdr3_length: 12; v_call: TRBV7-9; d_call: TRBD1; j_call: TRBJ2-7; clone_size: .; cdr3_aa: CASSWTGYEQYF; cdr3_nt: TGTGCCAGCAGCTGGACAGGGTACGAGCAGTACTTC
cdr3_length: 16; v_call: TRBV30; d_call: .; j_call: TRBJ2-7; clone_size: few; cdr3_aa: CAWSPSRAGGSYEQYF; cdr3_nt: TGTGCCTGGAGTCCCTCCCGGGCAGGCGGGTCCTACGAGCAGTACTTC
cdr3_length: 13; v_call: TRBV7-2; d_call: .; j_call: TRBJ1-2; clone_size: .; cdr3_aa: CASSPRVMGGYTF; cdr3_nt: TGTGCCAGCAGCCCCAGGGTGATGGGTGGCTACACCTTC
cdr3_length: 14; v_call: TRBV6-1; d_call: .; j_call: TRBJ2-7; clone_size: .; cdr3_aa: CASSDGGAGVEQYF; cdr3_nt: TGTGCCAGCAGTGATGGTGGGGCAGGCGTCGAGCAGTACTTC
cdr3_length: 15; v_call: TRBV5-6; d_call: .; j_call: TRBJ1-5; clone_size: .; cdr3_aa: CASSSSTWRDQPQHF; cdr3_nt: TGTGCCAGCAGCTCTTCGACTTGGAGGGATCAGCCCCAGCATTTT